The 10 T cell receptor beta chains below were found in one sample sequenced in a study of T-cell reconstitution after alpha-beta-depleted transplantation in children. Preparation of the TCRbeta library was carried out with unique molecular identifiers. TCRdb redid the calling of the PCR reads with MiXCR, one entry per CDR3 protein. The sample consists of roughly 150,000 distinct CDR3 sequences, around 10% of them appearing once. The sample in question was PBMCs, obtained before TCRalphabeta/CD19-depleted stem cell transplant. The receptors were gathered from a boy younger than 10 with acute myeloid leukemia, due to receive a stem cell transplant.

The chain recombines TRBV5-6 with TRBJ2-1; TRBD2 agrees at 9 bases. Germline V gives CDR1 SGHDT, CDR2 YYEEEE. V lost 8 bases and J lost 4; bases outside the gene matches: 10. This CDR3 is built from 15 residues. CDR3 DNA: TGTGCCAGGGGCCCGGGGCTAGCGGGATACAATGAGCAGTTCTTC. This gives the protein CARGPGLAGYNEQFF. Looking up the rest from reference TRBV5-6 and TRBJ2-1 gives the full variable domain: DAGVTQSPTHLIKTRGQQVTLRCSPKSGHDTVSWYQQALGQGPQFIFQYYEEEERQRGNFPDRFSGHQFPNYSSELNVNALLLGDSALYLCARGPGLAGYNEQFFGPGTRLTVL.

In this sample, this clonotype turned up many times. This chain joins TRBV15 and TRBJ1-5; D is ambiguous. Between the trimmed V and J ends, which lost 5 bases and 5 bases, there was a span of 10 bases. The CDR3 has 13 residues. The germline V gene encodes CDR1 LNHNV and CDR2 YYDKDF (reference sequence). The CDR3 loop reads CATSGYVDQPQHF. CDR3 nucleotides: TGTGCCACCAGCGGATATGTTGATCAGCCCCAGCATTTT.

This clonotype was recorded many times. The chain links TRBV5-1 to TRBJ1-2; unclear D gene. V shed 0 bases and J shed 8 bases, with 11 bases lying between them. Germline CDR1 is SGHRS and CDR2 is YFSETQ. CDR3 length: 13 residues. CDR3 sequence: CASSLGGYDGYTF. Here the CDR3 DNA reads TGCGCCAGCAGCTTGGGAGGGTACGACGGCTACACCTTC.

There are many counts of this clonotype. The CDR3 sequence: CTSSQALAGGHEQFF. In DNA, the CDR3 is TGCACCAGCAGCCAAGCTCTAGCGGGAGGGCATGAGCAGTTCTTC. The chain links TRBV1 to TRBJ2-1; TRBD2 was called by the table and not checked on the DNA. TRBV1 is recorded as a pseudogene. The CDR3 extends over 15 amino acids.

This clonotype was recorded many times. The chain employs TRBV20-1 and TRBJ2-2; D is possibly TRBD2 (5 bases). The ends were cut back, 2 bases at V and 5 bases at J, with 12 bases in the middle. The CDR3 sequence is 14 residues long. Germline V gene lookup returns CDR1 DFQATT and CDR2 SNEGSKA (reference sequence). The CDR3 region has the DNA TGCAGTGCTAGATACATTGAGGGAACCGGGGAGCTGTTTTTT. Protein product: CSARYIEGTGELFF.

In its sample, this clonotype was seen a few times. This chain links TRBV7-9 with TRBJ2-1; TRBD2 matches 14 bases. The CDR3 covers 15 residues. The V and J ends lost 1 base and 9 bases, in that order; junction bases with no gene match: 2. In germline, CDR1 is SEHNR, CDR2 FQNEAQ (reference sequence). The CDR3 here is CASSLGGLAGGEQFF. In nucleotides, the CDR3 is TGTGCCAGCAGCTTAGGAGGACTAGCGGGGGGTGAGCAGTTCTTC.

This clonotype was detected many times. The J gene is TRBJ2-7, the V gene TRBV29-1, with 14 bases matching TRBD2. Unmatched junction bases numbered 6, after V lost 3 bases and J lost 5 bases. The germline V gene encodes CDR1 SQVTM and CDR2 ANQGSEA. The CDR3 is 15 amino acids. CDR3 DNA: TGCAGCGTTGAGGGGGGACTAGCGGGAGTCCACGAGCAGTACTTC. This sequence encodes CSVEGGLAGVHEQYF.

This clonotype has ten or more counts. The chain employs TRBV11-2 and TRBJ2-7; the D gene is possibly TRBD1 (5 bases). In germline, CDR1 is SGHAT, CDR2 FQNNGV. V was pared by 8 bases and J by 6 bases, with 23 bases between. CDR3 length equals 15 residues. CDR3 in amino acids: CASSIAAGWSGEQYF. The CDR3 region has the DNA TGTGCCAGCTCAATTGCCGCAGGGTGGTCGGGCGAGCAGTACTTC. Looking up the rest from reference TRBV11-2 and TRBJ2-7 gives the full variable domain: EAGVAQSPRYKIIEKRQSVAFWCNPISGHATLYWYQQILGQGPKLLIQFQNNGVVDDSQLPKDRFSAERLKGVDSTLKIQPAKLEDSAVYLCASSIAAGWSGEQYFGPGTRLTVT.

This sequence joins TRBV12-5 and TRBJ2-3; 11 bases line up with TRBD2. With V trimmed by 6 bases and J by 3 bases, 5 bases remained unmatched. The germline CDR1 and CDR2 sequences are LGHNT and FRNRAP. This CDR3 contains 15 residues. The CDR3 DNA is TGTGCTAGTGGCTTTAGCGGGGGGGCGACAGATACGCAGTATTTT. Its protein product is CASGFSGGATDTQYF.

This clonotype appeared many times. The CDR3 DNA follows: TGTGCCAGCAGCCAAGCCCAGGAGTTTAATTCACCCCTCCACTTT. Protein sequence: CASSQAQEFNSPLHF. This sequence joins TRBV14 and TRBJ1-6, with unresolved D. Germline-derived CDR1 and CDR2 are SGHDN and FVKESK. Trimming pared 1 base from V and 6 bases from J, leaving 10 bases between. The CDR3 sequence is 15 residues long.